The 18 T cell receptor beta chains listed next were all sequenced from one sample in a study of beta chain features in type 1 diabetes (dated 2018 in TCRdb). General conclusions and limits of the study: A moderate but significant shortening of TCRB CDR3 length was observed in type 1 diabetes patients in all four CD4+ subsets.

These receptors lack a known antigen. The library was obtained by the immunoSEQ multiplex PCR assay. The High Capacity cDNA Reverse Transcription Kit was used to reverse transcribe all of the isolated RNA, meaning that expressed TCRB transcripts were what got sequenced. In TCRdb, the immuneACCESS table is reduced to in-frame sequences with V and J assigned. These tables do not hold every clone; where another copy was compared, an unresolved V gene accounts for under half, and the others remain unexplained. Within this sample are approximately 120,000 clones, with 17% of them counted one time only. The leading ten clones occupy approximately 2.5% of the sample. Sequencing was carried out using central memory CD4+ T cells from blood. The receptors derive from a young man with type 1 diabetes.

At least ten counts were recorded for this clone. The chain recombines TRBV7-2 with TRBJ2-1; the D gene is possibly TRBD2 (5 bases). Trimming removed 4 bases from V and 1 base from J, with 11 bases in between. The CDR3 runs 15 residues. CDR1 and CDR2 from the germline V gene are SGHTA and FQGNSA. CDR3 sequence (DNA): TGTGCCAGCAGCTCCCGCGGCGGGTCCTACAATGAGCAGTTCTTC. This encodes CASSSRGGSYNEQFF.

This sequence joins TRBV6-5 and TRBJ1-2, with D unresolved. This CDR3 is 15 amino acids long. CDR1 is MNHEY, CDR2 SVGAGI, per germline. Trimming cost V 2 bases and J 3 bases, with 13 bases left between them. This chain's CDR3 is CASSYGEDWDYGYTF. For the CDR3, the DNA is TGTGCCAGCAGTTACGGGGAGGACTGGGACTATGGCTACACCTTC.

The table lists this clone with many counts. This chain uses TRBV5-4 with TRBJ2-3; 9 positions match TRBD2. Germline V lookup: CDR1 SGHNT, CDR2 YYREEE (reference sequence). This CDR3 comprises 15 residues. Losses at the gene ends were 1 base for V and 6 bases for J; bases not matched to a gene: 6. Written as DNA, the CDR3 is TGTGCCAGCAGCTTGCCCCGGACTAGCGTGGATACGCAGTATTTT. The encoded protein is CASSLPRTSVDTQYF.

This clone has just a few counts. Other nucleotide sequences from this sample produce the same CDR3. The rearrangement uses TRBV9 and TRBJ2-7; 9 bases agree with TRBD1. This CDR3 has 15 amino acids. From germline, CDR1 is SGDLS and CDR2 YYNGEE. V lost 0 bases, J lost 1 base, and 2 bases stayed unmatched. The DNA for the CDR3 is TGTGCCAGCAGCGTAGGAGGGACAGGGTCCTACGAGCAGTACTTC. Translation gives CASSVGGTGSYEQYF.

This clone was counted only a few times. This sequence joins TRBV5-1 and TRBJ2-1; 13 bases align to TRBD2. Germline CDR1 SGHRS, CDR2 YFSETQ. This CDR3 is built from 16 residues. After removal of 4 bases from V and 7 bases from J, the junction contained 8 bases not matched to a gene. The CDR3 bases are TGCGCCAGCAGCGGCACTAGCGGGAGGGCCGGGAATGAGCAGTTCTTC. Translated: CASSGTSGRAGNEQFF.

This clone has just a few counts. V and J are TRBV7-2 and TRBJ2-3, with 9 bases identical to TRBD1. V shed 5 bases, J shed 5 bases, and the junction held 5 bases outside the gene matches. Germline CDR1 SGHTA, CDR2 FQGNSA. This CDR3 is 14 amino acids long. CDR3 sequence reads: CASSQTGGIDTQYF. Here the CDR3 DNA reads TGTGCCAGCAGCCAGACAGGGGGAATAGATACGCAGTATTTT.

About this clone itself: A read error may be the cause here, since a much bigger clone is one base away. In DNA, the CDR3 is TGTGCCAGCAGCTGGCCGGACAGTCGAAACGGCGACACCTTC. The encoded protein is CASSWPDSRNGDTF. V gene TRBV7-2 combines with J gene TRBJ1-2; weak D call: TRBD1 (6 bases). The length of the CDR3 is 14 residues. CDR1 is SGHTA, CDR2 FQGNSA, per germline. V was clipped by 4 bases and J by 12 bases, with 21 bases between them.

This rearrangement joins TRBV21-1 to TRBJ1-5. TRBV21-1 is a documented pseudogene. CDR3 size: 15 residues. The CDR3 coding sequence is TGTGCCAGCAGCAAACTGGGAGCCTACAATCAGCCCCAGCATTTT. Encoded protein: CASSKLGAYNQPQHF.

This rearrangement joins TRBV2 to TRBJ2-5; 10 bases are a match to TRBD2. CDR1 is SNHLY, CDR2 FYNNEI, per germline. J was trimmed by 3 bases and V by 4 bases; bases with no gene match: 5. This CDR3 contains 15 residues. CDR3 sequence: CASSGWGLAKETQYF. The CDR3 DNA sequence: TGTGCCAGCAGTGGTTGGGGACTAGCGAAAGAGACCCAGTACTTC.

This clone occurred a few times. The same CDR3 also results from other DNA sequences found in this sample. The chain combines TRBV5-1 with TRBJ2-1, with D uncertain. V lost 4 bases, J lost 8 bases, and 7 bases lay in between. This CDR3 comprises 11 residues. Germline-derived CDR1 and CDR2 are SGHRS and YFSETQ. The CDR3, as DNA: TGCGCCAGCAGCAGGGTGGATGAGCAGTTCTTC. Encoded protein: CASSRVDEQFF.

This clone has a handful of counts. A far larger clone is off by one base, so a read error is likely. The chain employs TRBV11-2 and TRBJ2-1; the D gene is possibly TRBD2 (5 bases). The germline V gene has CDR1 SGHAT and CDR2 FQNNGV. The CDR3 length is 14 residues. V dropped 8 bases and J dropped 0 bases, with 11 bases sitting between them. CDR3 nucleotide sequence: TGTGCCAGCTCTGGCCGGGGCTCCTACAATGAGCAGTTCTTC. Protein product: CASSGRGSYNEQFF.

The gene calls are TRBV29-1 and TRBJ2-7, with D maybe TRBD2 (6 bases). V gave up 8 bases and J gave up 0 bases, with 26 bases separating them. Germline-derived CDR1 and CDR2 are SQVTM and ANQGSEA. The CDR3 is 17 amino acids. CDR3 region: CSPPSGIHPGVSYEQYF. For the CDR3, the DNA is TGCAGCCCGCCTTCCGGAATACACCCGGGGGTCTCCTACGAGCAGTACTTC.

There are a few counts of this clone. CDR3: CASSSSTGNTEAFF. CDR3 sequence (DNA): TGTGCCAGCAGCTCATCGACAGGGAACACTGAAGCTTTCTTT. V usage is TRBV7-2 and J usage is TRBJ1-1, with a weak D call TRBD1 (6 bases). Trimming removed 4 bases from V and 1 base from J, with 10 bases in between. The germline V gene has CDR1 SGHTA and CDR2 FQGNSA. This CDR3 contains 14 residues.

This clone was picked up a small number of times. This chain connects TRBV5-4 to TRBJ2-5, with TRBD2 matching over 11 bases. V lost 1 base to trimming and J lost 5 bases; unmatched junction nucleotides: 4. The CDR3 totals 15 residues. Per the germline V gene, CDR1 is SGHNT and CDR2 is YYREEE (reference sequence). CDR3 bases: TGTGCCAGCAGCTTGTTGACTAGCGGGGAGGAGACCCAGTACTTC. Its protein is CASSLLTSGEETQYF.

There are many counts of this clone. The CDR3 nucleotides read TGTGCCACTCGGGTAGAGGCTAACTACGAGCAGTACTTC. Its translation: CATRVEANYEQYF. The V and J genes are TRBV10-3 and TRBJ2-7; D is unclear. Germline V gene lookup returns CDR1 ENHRY and CDR2 SYGVKD. The CDR3 runs 13 residues. V gave up 10 bases and J gave up 3 bases, with 16 bases separating them.

This clone was observed a few times. The CDR3 bases are TGTGCCAGCAAATCAGCAGGCGGGACAGCCTATGGCTACACCTTC. This translates into CASKSAGGTAYGYTF. This sequence joins TRBV6-5 and TRBJ1-2, with 7 nucleotides matching TRBD1. The CDR3 loop spans 15 amino acids. Germline CDR1 and CDR2: MNHEY and SVGAGI. The V segment lost 7 bases and the J segment 4 bases; nucleotides outside the gene matches: 12.

The genes are TRBV25-1 and TRBJ2-5, with D unresolved. The tail of the sequence fits TRBJ2-7 better, so the J call may be wrong. The CDR3 consists of 13 residues. Germline CDR1 MGHDK, CDR2 SYGVNS. The CDR3: CASSVPGSYEQYF. The CDR3 nucleotides are TGTGCCAGCAGTGTGCCCGGTAGCTACGAGCAGTACTTC.

This clone was seen more than once but under ten times. CDR3 coding DNA: TGTGCCAGCAGCGGACTGCGGAACACCGGGGAGCTGTTTTTT. This translates into CASSGLRNTGELFF. The chain carries TRBV6-1 and TRBJ2-2, with D perhaps matching TRBD2 (5 bases). The CDR3 loop spans 14 amino acids. Germline CDR1 is MNHNS and CDR2 is SASEGT. Between the trimmed V and J ends, which lost 6 bases and 1 base, there was a span of 9 bases.